These T cell receptor beta chains were read from a single sample in a study of cytotoxic CD8 clonotypes in ibrutinib-treated CLL. Clones were read by immunoSEQ multiplex PCR, and TCRdb kept only the in-frame ones, dropping some. The sample holds fewer than 200,000 clones, about 84% seen once. The sample in question was PBMCs, obtained after 24 months of ibrutinib treatment. The source of these receptors is a human donor with chronic lymphocytic leukemia. Each CDR3 is given with its conserved first and last residue. D genes are given only for firm matches. Clone size, where shown, is once, few, many, or a class for clones that have expanded.

j_call d_call v_call clone_size cdr3_aa cdr3_nt
TRBJ2-1 . TRBV7-2 . CASSPTRGYNEQFF TGTGCCAGCAGCCCAACTCGGGGCTACAATGAGCAGTTCTTC
TRBJ1-5 . TRBV7-6 . CASSLGHRGYSNQPQHF TGTGCCAGCAGCTTAGGACATCGGGGTTATAGCAATCAGCCCCAGCATTTT
TRBJ2-1 . TRBV7-8 few CASSLAGRTSNEQFF TGTGCCAGCAGCTTAGCAGGGAGGACCTCCAATGAGCAGTTCTTC
TRBJ1-4 . TRBV5-1 . CASSALPGATNEKLFF TGCGCCAGCAGCGCGCTCCCGGGTGCAACTAATGAAAAACTGTTTTTT
TRBJ2-3 . TRBV2 . CASTRYRDTQYF TGTGCCAGCACTAGATACAGGGATACGCAGTATTTT
TRBJ1-2 TRBD1 TRBV4-1 . CASSQPLGTGTENYGYTF TGCGCCAGCAGCCAACCGCTAGGGACAGGGACTGAGAACTATGGCTACACCTTC
TRBJ1-2 TRBD1 TRBV18 . CASSPDRGYGYTF TGTGCCAGCTCCCCCGACAGGGGGTATGGCTACACCTTC
TRBJ2-1 . TRBV4-3 . CASSQETGRNEQFF TGCGCCAGCAGCCAAGAAACAGGGAGAAATGAGCAGTTCTTC
TRBJ1-2 . TRBV18 once CASSPAGTKAYGYTF TGTGCCAGCTCCCCAGCAGGAACCAAAGCCTATGGCTACACCTTC
TRBJ1-6 TRBD1 TRBV2 few CASRGTADNSPLHF TGTGCCAGCAGGGGGACAGCTGATAATTCACCCCTCCACTTT
TRBJ1-1 . TRBV13 once CASSGGAGEITEAFF TGTGCCAGCAGCGGGGGAGCTGGGGAGATCACTGAAGCTTTCTTT
TRBJ2-5 . TRBV15 . CATSRFNSKQETQYF TGTGCCACCAGCAGATTTAACTCAAAACAAGAGACCCAGTACTTC
TRBJ1-5 . TRBV30 . CAWSVSGSRAQHF TGTGCCTGGAGTGTAAGCGGTTCTAGGGCCCAGCATTTT
TRBJ1-5 . TRBV9 . CASSPGLTPNQPQHF TGTGCCAGCAGCCCGGGGCTTACCCCTAATCAGCCCCAGCATTTT
TRBJ2-1 . TRBV5-1 once CASSSRGRSYNEQFF TGCGCCAGCAGCAGTAGGGGACGGTCCTACAATGAGCAGTTCTTC
TRBJ2-3 . TRBV11-2 . CASSTGAVTQYF TGTGCCAGCAGCACGGGGGCGGTTACGCAGTATTTT
TRBJ1-2 . TRBV29-1 . CSVEDLETGYGYTF TGCAGCGTTGAAGATCTGGAAACAGGCTATGGCTACACCTTC
TRBJ1-1 . TRBV5-4 . CASSLASKNTEAFF TGTGCCAGCAGCTTGGCCAGTAAGAACACTGAAGCTTTCTTT
TRBJ1-1 . TRBV25-1 . CASSEILRGAEAFF TGTGCCAGCAGTGAAATACTGCGGGGGGCTGAAGCTTTCTTT
TRBJ2-5 . TRBV30 . CAWSVAGETQYF TGTGCCTGGAGTGTTGCCGGAGAGACCCAGTACTTC
TRBJ2-5 . TRBV2 . CASSEGGGTQYF TGTGCCAGCAGTGAAGGGGGAGGGACCCAGTACTTC
TRBJ2-7 TRBD2 TRBV7-2 . CASSRLAGGRVYEQYF TGTGCCAGCAGCAGACTAGCGGGAGGCCGTGTCTACGAGCAGTACTTC
TRBJ1-5 . TRBV28 . CASSLTGQYHQPQHF TGTGCCAGCAGTTTAACCGGACAGTACCATCAGCCCCAGCATTTT
TRBJ1-5 . TRBV7-9 . CASSFSNQPQHF TGTGCCAGCAGCTTTAGTAATCAGCCCCAGCATTTT
TRBJ1-4 TRBD1 TRBV9 . CASSVGQGDGNEKLFF TGTGCCAGCAGCGTAGGCCAGGGGGACGGTAATGAAAAACTGTTTTTT
TRBJ2-6 . TRBV19 . CASTPRSGAGANVLTF TGTGCCAGTACCCCAAGGTCAGGGGCTGGGGCCAACGTCCTGACTTTC
TRBJ1-2 TRBD1 TRBV2 . CARPGQNYGYTF TGTGCCAGACCGGGACAGAACTATGGCTACACCTTC
TRBJ2-3 . TRBV5-1 . CASSYGTGTDTQYF TGCGCCAGCAGCTACGGGACCGGCACAGATACGCAGTATTTT
TRBJ2-3 . TRBV14 . CASSQFVWGAGSDTQYF TGTGCCAGCAGCCAGTTCGTTTGGGGGGCAGGCTCAGATACGCAGTATTTT